The 21 T cell receptor beta chains below all came from one sample that was sequenced in a study of blood T cell repertoires in COVID-19. Data came from immunoSEQ multiplex PCR; TCRdb stores just in-frame clones and leaves some out. The sample includes fewer than 400,000 clones, more than 75% seen only once; the top ten take less than 4.5%. Material: PBMCs or T cells enriched from blood (not recorded which). The receptors shown here come from a man younger than 40 who had recovered from COVID-19.

The CDR3 DNA reads as TGTGCCAGCAGGTCCGGGACAGGGGTCTACGAGCAGTACTTC. It codes for CASRSGTGVYEQYF. The V and J genes are TRBV6-5 and TRBJ2-7, with 10 bases lining up with TRBD1. With 6 bases clipped from V and 3 bases from J, the junction kept 5 bases outside the gene matches. Germline-derived CDR1 and CDR2 are MNHEY and SVGAGI. This CDR3 comprises 14 residues.

The chain has TRBV6-1 and TRBJ1-2; tentatively, D is TRBD1 (6 bases). Per germline, CDR1 MNHNS and CDR2 SASEGT. V lost 3 bases, J lost 2 bases, and 13 bases lay in between. The CDR3 totals 15 residues. The CDR3 protein is CASSDTGRANYGYTF. DNA for the CDR3: TGTGCCAGCAGTGATACAGGGAGGGCGAACTATGGCTACACCTTC.

V and J are TRBV24-1 and TRBJ2-7; tentatively, D is TRBD1 (6 bases). Germline lookup yields CDR1 KGHDR and CDR2 SFDVKD. This CDR3 is built from 13 residues. Trimming pared 6 bases from V and 2 bases from J, leaving 10 bases between. The CDR3 here is CATSTDSTYEQYF. The CDR3 coding sequence is TGTGCCACCAGTACGGACAGCACCTACGAGCAGTACTTC.

This rearrangement joins TRBV18 to TRBJ1-5, with 8 bases that match TRBD1. The CDR3 has 18 residues. Germline values: CDR1 KGHSH, CDR2 LQKENI. Germline trimming cut 3 bases from V and 1 base from J; bases unmatched to any gene: 11. CDR3 sequence reads: CASSPGDRGLLSNQPQHF. The CDR3 region has the DNA TGTGCCAGCTCACCTGGCGACAGGGGTTTGTTAAGCAATCAGCCCCAGCATTTT.

This chain uses TRBV4-1 with TRBJ2-1; TRBD2 might be the D (5 bases). V lost 4 bases and J 1 base, leaving 14 bases between the germline ends. Germline CDR1 is MGHRA and CDR2 is YSYEKL. The CDR3 spans 16 residues. The CDR3 region has the DNA TGCGCCAGCAGCCCCGCCCCGGGGAAATCCTACAATGAGCAGTTCTTC. As protein: CASSPAPGKSYNEQFF.

The rearrangement links TRBV11-3 to TRBJ2-1; 7 bases are shared with TRBD2. The germline CDR1 and CDR2 sequences are SGHNT and YENEEA. The CDR3 is 18 residues long. With 5 bases clipped from V and 0 bases from J, the junction kept 13 bases outside the gene matches. CDR3 residues: CASSPRGGGPYSYNEQFF. CDR3 nucleotides: TGTGCCAGCAGCCCTCGGGGCGGGGGACCCTACTCCTACAATGAGCAGTTCTTC.

In this sample, this clone turned up a few times. This CDR3 reads CASSLVGYRQYF. CDR3 bases: TGTGCCAGCAGCTTAGTTGGGTACAGGCAGTACTTC. This chain joins TRBV7-2 and TRBJ2-7, with unresolved D. The V gene's germline CDR1 is SGHTA and CDR2 FQGNSA. Trimming left V 1 base short and J 9 bases short, with 10 bases between. The CDR3 is 12 amino acids.

This chain uses TRBV12-3 or TRBV12-4 with TRBJ1-2; D gene uncertain. V was clipped by 10 bases and J by 8 bases, with 14 bases between them. CDR3 length: 11 residues. CDR3 coding DNA: TGTGCCACCAAAAAGAGGGCCGGCTACACCTTC. Its translation: CATKKRAGYTF.

The J gene is TRBJ2-3, the V gene TRBV18; tentatively, D is TRBD2 (5 bases). The CDR3 covers 14 residues. V gave up 1 base and J gave up 3 bases, with 8 bases separating them. The V gene's germline CDR1 is KGHSH and CDR2 LQKENI. CDR3 sequence (DNA): TGTGCCAGCTCACCACAGACGGGGACAGATACGCAGTATTTT. This gives the protein CASSPQTGTDTQYF.

This clone showed up just once. The chain couples TRBV10-2 to TRBJ2-7; 7 bases line up with TRBD2. The V gene end was trimmed by 0 bases and the J gene end by 7 bases; junction bases not matched to a gene: 12. This CDR3 has 16 residues. In germline, CDR1 is WSHSY, CDR2 SAAADI. The CDR3 region has the DNA TGCGCCAGCAGTGAGTCCCCGGCGGGGGAACCTGGGGAGCAGTACTTC. As protein: CASSESPAGEPGEQYF.

The chain carries TRBV6-1 and TRBJ2-1; no clear D. Germline V lookup: CDR1 MNHNS, CDR2 SASEGT. This CDR3 spans 13 amino acids. The V end lost 1 base, the J end lost 12 bases, and 13 bases lay between the germline ends. The CDR3 protein is CASSEENSFRQFF. DNA for the CDR3: TGTGCCAGCAGTGAAGAGAATAGCTTTCGGCAGTTCTTC.

This clone was seen a handful of times. The chain employs TRBV4-2 and TRBJ2-2; possibly TRBD2 for D (5 bases). The CDR3 has 17 residues. From germline, CDR1 is LGHNA and CDR2 YNFKEQ. Trimming shortened V by 0 bases and J by 0 bases, and 11 bases separated the two germline ends. The CDR3 loop is CASSQEAWTPNTGELFF. CDR3 in DNA: TGTGCCAGCAGCCAAGAGGCGTGGACTCCGAACACCGGGGAGCTGTTTTTT.

The chain is built from TRBV6-5 and TRBJ2-7, with 8 bases matching TRBD2. This CDR3 is built from 14 residues. V shed 2 bases, J shed 3 bases, and the junction held 3 bases outside the gene matches. CDR1 is MNHEY and CDR2 is SVGAGI in the germline V gene. The CDR3 sequence: CASSYKREYYEQYF. DNA for the CDR3: TGTGCCAGCAGTTACAAGCGGGAGTACTACGAGCAGTACTTC.

This clone has only one observation. This chain joins TRBV5-4 and TRBJ2-1; 8 bases agree with TRBD2. The CDR3 loop spans 15 amino acids. Unmatched junction bases numbered 5, after V lost 4 bases and J lost 2 bases. Looked up from germline, CDR1 is SGHNT and CDR2 is YYREEE (reference sequence). The CDR3 nucleotides read TGTGCCAGCAGCCTTAGCGGGAAGCCCTACAATGAGCAGTTCTTC. It specifies CASSLSGKPYNEQFF.

The V gene is TRBV7-2, the J gene TRBJ1-2; TRBD1 agrees at 7 bases. This CDR3 region has 13 residues. Germline CDR1 SGHTA, CDR2 FQGNSA. The trim removed 5 bases at V and 4 bases at J, leaving 4 bases unmatched. CDR3 bases: TGTGCCAGCAGCATTCGGGACAGCTATGGCTACACCTTC. Translated, it gives CASSIRDSYGYTF. Full variable domain (missing parts from reference TRBV7-2 and TRBJ1-2): GAGVSQSPSNKVTEKGKDVELRCDPISGHTALYWYRQSLGQGLEFLIYFQGNSAPDKSGLPSDRFSAERTGGSVSTLTIQRTQQEDSAVYLCASSIRDSYGYTFGSGTRLTVV.

With respect to this clone: A junction end diverges from the germline sequence, so it may reflect a read error. This sequence joins TRBV7-7 and TRBJ2-5; the D gene is possibly TRBD1 (7 bases). The CDR3 sequence is 16 residues long. Germline values: CDR1 SSHAT, CDR2 FNYEAQ (reference sequence). CDR3 in amino acids: CASSLTHRGGRETQYF. In DNA, the CDR3 is TGTGCTAGCAGCTTGACTCACAGGGGAGGTCGAGAGACCCAGTACTTC.

V and J are TRBV3-1 (or the pseudogene TRBV3-2) and TRBJ1-2; TRBD1 might be the D (5 bases). The germline V gene encodes CDR1 LGHDT and CDR2 YNNKEL (reference sequence). The CDR3 has 14 residues. V lost 0 bases, J lost 4 bases, and 9 bases lay in between. The CDR3 here is CASSQDQGGYGYTF. CDR3 DNA: TGTGCCAGCAGCCAAGACCAGGGAGGCTATGGCTACACCTTC.

The chain uses TRBV27 and TRBJ2-4, with TRBD2 matching over 9 bases. This CDR3 is 15 amino acids long. The germline V gene encodes CDR1 MNHEY and CDR2 SMNVEV (reference sequence). The V and J ends lost 3 bases and 4 bases, in that order; junction bases with no gene match: 4. Here the CDR3 reads CASSFQRGVKNIQYF. CDR3 DNA sequence: TGTGCCAGCAGTTTCCAGCGGGGGGTAAAAAACATTCAGTACTTC.

This clone occurred once. The chain carries TRBV6-6 and TRBJ1-5, with 11 positions matching TRBD1. The CDR3 spans 14 residues. With 6 bases clipped from V and 6 bases from J, the junction kept 4 bases outside the gene matches. Per the germline V gene, CDR1 is MNHNY and CDR2 is SVGAGI (reference sequence). The CDR3 coding sequence is TGTGCCAGCAGCTTGGGACAGGGGGGTCAGCCCCAGCATTTT. Translating gives CASSLGQGGQPQHF.

This chain joins TRBV19 and TRBJ2-1, with TRBD2 matching 8 bases. The germline gives CDR1 LNHDA, CDR2 SQIVND (reference sequence). Trimming removed 7 bases from V and 1 base from J; junction bases left unmatched: 3. The CDR3 has 14 residues. CDR3 sequence (DNA): TGTGCCAGTAACGGGGGGGCGTCCTACAATGAGCAGTTCTTC. Its translation: CASNGGASYNEQFF.

The V gene is TRBV5-6, the J gene TRBJ1-1; perhaps TRBD1 as D (6 bases). The CDR3 length is 16 residues. Germline V gene data show CDR1 as SGHDT and CDR2 as YYEEEE. V gave up 4 bases and J gave up 6 bases, with 22 bases separating them. CDR3 coding DNA: TGTGCCAGCAGCGACGACAGCGGGGGCTTTGTCGCTGAAGCTTTCTTT. Protein sequence: CASSDDSGGFVAEAFF.